This TCR beta chain comes out of a study of response to subunit inactivated influenza vaccine. General study findings and limits: Authors suggested few new T cells are recruited by each seasonal influenza vaccination.

Germline V gives CDR1 SGHRS, CDR2 YFSETQ. This CDR3 contains 15 residues. TCRdb itself ran the RT-PCR reads through MiXCR, one entry per CDR3 protein. The table includes around 790,000 distinct CDR3 sequences, 21% detected once. Regarding this clonotype: Its antigen is not known. One end of the junction is discordant with germline, which a read error may explain.

The chain uses TRBV5-1 and TRBJ2-2; 9 bases align to TRBD1. The source is a man in his fifties or sixties who received an inactivated influenza vaccine. The source was PBMCs from blood, collected 5 days after vaccination. The CDR3 nucleotides are TGCGCCAGCAGCCCACCGGGACAGGGCACCGTGGAGCTGTTTTTT. Translated, it gives CASSPPGQGTVELFF. The whole variable domain, remainder taken from reference TRBV5-1 and TRBJ2-2, is KAGVTQTPRYLIKTRGQQVTLSCSPISGHRSVSWYQQTPGQGLQFLFEYFSETQRNKGNFPGRFSGRQFSNSRSEMNVSTLELGDSALYLCASSPPGQGTVELFFGEGSRLTVL.